A selection of T cell receptor beta chains follows, all from one sample in a study of control samples from healthy donors and cancer patients. Some clones are missing from TCRdb's copy, which holds only in-frame ones; the method was immunoSEQ multiplex PCR. The table has roughly 120,000 clones, over 85% seen once. Sequences were obtained from blood. These receptors all come from a man in his thirties or forties in good health. Both conserved end residues are part of each CDR3. The order of the fields is J gene, D gene, clone size, V gene, CDR3 DNA, CDR3 protein. A D gene is named only where the DNA matches it firmly. Clone size, where shown, is once, few, many, or a class for clones that have expanded.

TRBJ2-2	.	.	TRBV15	TGTGCCACCAGCAGAGATTTGGGGGTAGGGCTGTTTTTT	CATSRDLGVGLFF
TRBJ1-5	.	.	TRBV19	TGTGCCAGTAGTACAACAGGATATAGCAATCAGCCCCAGCATTTT	CASSTTGYSNQPQHF
TRBJ1-5	.	.	TRBV19	TGTGCCAGTAGTATAGGAACGGGCAATCAGCCCCAGCATTTT	CASSIGTGNQPQHF
TRBJ1-5	TRBD1	.	TRBV6-2/TRBV6-3	TGTGCCAGCAGTTTCAGGGGGCGAAATCAGCCCCAGCATTTT	CASSFRGRNQPQHF
TRBJ1-2	TRBD1	once	TRBV7-9	TGTGCCAGCAGCTCCGGACAGGTCTATGGCTACACCTTC	CASSSGQVYGYTF
TRBJ1-5	.	.	TRBV5-6	TGTGCCAGCAGCTTGAAGGGGGGAGCCCATAGCAATCAGCCCCAGCATTTT	CASSLKGGAHSNQPQHF
TRBJ2-1	TRBD1	.	TRBV27	TGTGCCAGCAGTAGGGCCTCACTCCGAGACAGGGGAAATGAGCAGTTCTTC	CASSRASLRDRGNEQFF
TRBJ2-1	.	.	TRBV14	TGTGCCAGCAGCCAAGTACTCGGCAGTTACAATGAGCAGTTCTTC	CASSQVLGSYNEQFF
TRBJ2-5	TRBD2	.	TRBV10-3	TGTGCCATCAGTCATGGGACTAGCGGGGGAGATGAGACCCAGTACTTC	CAISHGTSGGDETQYF
TRBJ2-1	.	.	TRBV30	TGTGCCTGGAGTGTATTCGGATACAATGAGCAGTTCTTC	CAWSVFGYNEQFF
TRBJ2-5	TRBD1	.	TRBV19	TGTGCCAGTAGTTGGACAGGGGAAGAGACCCAGTACTTC	CASSWTGEETQYF
TRBJ1-3	.	once	TRBV7-9	TGTGCCAGCAGCTTAGATTTGGGGGCGAATGGTAACACCATATATTTT	CASSLDLGANGNTIYF
TRBJ2-7	.	.	TRBV11-2	TGTGCCAGCAGCCCGGCACAGAGCTCCTACGAGCAGTACTTC	CASSPAQSSYEQYF
TRBJ2-7	TRBD2	.	TRBV28	TGTGCCAGCGGCGGGGGTTATCCCTACGAGCAGTACTTC	CASGGGYPYEQYF
TRBJ1-4	.	once	TRBV18	TGTGCCAGCTCACCAATGGCCCCCGCGGTGCAAAATGAAAAACTGTTTTTT	CASSPMAPAVQNEKLFF